What follows describes a single TCR beta chain. The sample originates from a study of shared clonotypes between healthy human individuals. CDR1 is MGHRA, CDR2 YSYEKL, per germline. There are 14 residues in the CDR3. V was shortened by 0 bases and J by 5 bases, with 10 bases between the two germline ends. Libraries were prepared by immunoSEQ multiplex PCR; TCRdb keeps only in-frame clonotypes and omits some of them. The sample has some 2.1 million clones, roughly 95% seen once. Sequencing was done on a sample of naive CD4+ T cells sorted from blood. Subset of the sample: CD45RA+ positively selected. The sequence came from a man aged 18 to 30 in good health. J is TRBJ1-1 and V is TRBV4-1, with D possibly being TRBD1 (5 bases). For the CDR3, the DNA is TGCGCCAGCAGCCAAGAGGGGGGAAAGACTGAAGCTTTCTTT. This encodes CASSQEGGKTEAFF.